The clone carrying this T cell receptor (beta chain) was counted a single time. Produced via immunoSEQ multiplex PCR; TCRdb's table is partial and in-frame only. The sample has 300,000 to 350,000 clones, 70% to 90% seen once; the top ten hold around 4.4%. V dropped 4 bases and J dropped 3; count of bases not matched to a gene: 10. The CDR3 sequence is 17 residues long. Germline V gene sequence: CDR1 LNHDA, CDR2 SQIVND (reference sequence). Individuals drawn from approximately 22 US areas were about 18 to 95 years old. These data belong to a study of blood T cell repertoires in COVID-19. The sample was PBMCs or T cells enriched from blood (not recorded which). This clonotype was obtained from a middle-aged woman with acute COVID-19. The chain is built from TRBV19 and TRBJ2-7; 12 positions agree with TRBD1. The CDR3 coding sequence is TGTGCCAGTAGTAGGGGACAGGGGGCTTTTTTTCGCTACGAGCAGTACTTC. Protein product: CASSRGQGAFFRYEQYF.